This T cell receptor (beta chain) was captured in a study of T cell responses to AZD1222 COVID-19 vaccine. Study-level points and caveats: When two AZD1222 doses had been given, Spike-specific TCR breadth and depth rose. The sample set comprised mostly white British donors with more females, and clonal diversity was possibly underestimated. Without day 14 samples, only post-peak T cell repertoires were studied.

Assay used: immunoSEQ multiplex PCR; TCRdb lists only in-frame clones, some missing. The sample has some 200,000 clones; roughly 91% are singletons. V was pared by 5 bases and J by 0 bases, with 13 bases between. Germline V gene sequence: CDR1 LGHNA, CDR2 YSLEER. This CDR3 comprises 15 residues. Comments on this clone: Its cognate antigen is unknown.

This chain uses TRBV4-3 with TRBJ1-1; D uncertain. This TCR was recovered from an adult in good health. The source was peripheral blood, collected on day 0 of MenACWY control vaccination. Here the CDR3 reads CASSSQSVMNTEAFF. The CDR3 DNA sequence: TGCGCCAGCAGCTCCCAGTCGGTAATGAACACTGAAGCTTTCTTT.